The T cell receptor (beta chain) under discussion was sequenced for a study of human thymus T cells (dated by TCRdb to the early 2020s). About the investigation overall: TCR alpha and beta repertoires from roughly eight infant thymus samples and a few related peripheral blood samples were characterized in the study. Donor ages ranging from roughly 6 to 244 days were recorded, and 5 or 6 male and a couple of female infants were included in the cohort. Overall study outcomes, separate from this receptor: Usage of V and J gene segments appeared to be biased in both the thymic and the peripheral blood repertoires. On average, thymus samples gave 650,000 to 1,000,000 unique TCRB clonotypes, whereas blood samples gave roughly 80,000. The related research found that thymic TCR repertoires overlapped highly between unrelated individuals.

Thymus tissue was obtained as surgical resects removed during corrective cardiac surgery. In Finland, the donors were immunologically healthy infants who were having open corrective cardiac surgery for congenital heart defects. Thymocytes were mechanically released from the tissue and were stored as pellets of about 9-33 million cells at -70 degrees C. Genomic DNA was extracted from frozen cell pellets with a QIAsymphony instrument. On this clone itself: Its specific antigen is unknown. Base qualities are missing; no much larger clone stands one base away.

CDR1 SGHNT and CDR2 YENEEA are derived from the germline V gene. From its cysteine to its phenylalanine, the CDR3 spans 15 amino acids. Only CDR3 DNA remains: 45 bases, in frame from the first base. V loses 5 bases at its end and J loses 3 bases; junction bases beyond the gene matches: 5. The immunoSEQ multiplex PCR assay was used to amplify the TCRB and TCRAD loci from a standardized amount of quality-controlled genomic DNA. The amplicons spanned the V(D)J region and were long enough to cover the CDR3 and allow V and J genes to be identified. The amplicons were sequenced on an Illumina platform via the commercial immunoSEQ service. The authors' analysis ran thus. Primer bias and sequencing errors were corrected as previously described, and TCRAD and TCRB definitions were based on the IMGT database. immunoSEQ Analyzer 3.0 and VDJTools were used for repertoire analysis, which covered basic statistics, V/J segment usage, diversity estimates, rarefaction and pairwise overlap. To estimate diversity, the Chao1, ChaoE, Efron-Thisted, Shannon and inverse Simpson indices were applied, and diversity was also estimated on datasets down-sampled to the smallest sample. For repertoire overlap, CDR3 nucleotide sequence, V gene and J gene had to match strictly, and clustering was done by Jaccard-based multidimensional scaling. Entries here come from immuneACCESS through TCRdb and include only in-frame sequences with V and J called. Some clones fail to appear in such tables; in the studies checked, an unresolved V gene covers under half of the shortfall, and the cause of the remainder is unknown. From that table come the V and J calls and clone size; the DNA was used to work out D and trimming. The sample yields some 72,000 clones; 90% to 97% were counted once. The ten biggest clones cover 0.031% of the sample.

Recombination connected TRBV11-3 to TRBJ2-7, and TRBD1 matches 12 of the central bases. The TCR originated in a boy less than two years old with a congenital heart defect but otherwise immunologically healthy. The sequencing input was thymus tissue. CDR3 loop: CASSQGTGGIYEQYF. The bases are TGTGCCAGCAGCCAAGGGACAGGGGGCATCTACGAGCAGTACTTC.